This T cell receptor (beta chain) was identified during a study of T cells in narcolepsy. Findings and caveats of the study: Autoreactive clone sequences were missing from some blood memory CD4+ repertoires. Autoreactive HCRT-specific and TRIB2-specific clonotypes were marked in same-patient CSF-versus-blood CD4+ comparisons.

Data came from immunoSEQ multiplex PCR; TCRdb stores just in-frame clones and leaves some out. The repertoire includes some 35,000 clones, roughly four fifths of them detected once, and around 2% sits in the top ten. This CDR3 spans 14 amino acids. Unmatched junction bases numbered 8, after V lost 5 bases and J lost 4 bases. The germline V gene has CDR1 GTSNPN and CDR2 SVGIG (reference sequence). Note on this clone: The antigen is undetermined.

The rearrangement uses TRBV30 and TRBJ2-5, with 9 positions matching TRBD1. Sample: memory (CD45RA-) CD4+ T cells from blood. This receptor was identified in a human donor in good health. In DNA form, the CDR3 reads TGTGCCTGGGAACAGGGGGCGCGGATAGAGACCCAGTACTTC. This gives the protein CAWEQGARIETQYF.